Listed below are T cell receptor beta chains from one sample, sequenced in a study of cytomegalovirus exposure and HLA in healthy donors. Here immunoSEQ multiplex PCR was the method, and the copy in TCRdb shows in-frame clones only, minus some. The top ten clones hold about 2.2% of a sample with fewer than 200,000 clones, approximately 81% of them seen once. Material: PBMCs. These receptors all stem from a woman aged 25 to 39 in good health and CMV-seronegative. CDR3s include the opening cysteine and the closing phenylalanine or tryptophan. D genes are given only for firm matches. The size entry is marked missing in some rows and otherwise reads once, few, many or a size class.

d_gene: TRBD1; abundance: NA; v_gene: TRBV28; j_gene: TRBJ1-2; CDR3nt: TGTGCCAGCCGATCCAACTGGGGACAGTCGTCGCGGGGCTACACCTTC; CDR3aa: CASRSNWGQSSRGYTF
d_gene: NA; abundance: NA; v_gene: TRBV27; j_gene: TRBJ1-1; CDR3nt: TGTGCCAGCAGTCTCCAACAGGGTATGAACACTGAAGCTTTCTTT; CDR3aa: CASSLQQGMNTEAFF
d_gene: NA; abundance: NA; v_gene: TRBV19; j_gene: TRBJ1-1; CDR3nt: TGTGCCAGCACCGGGACAAATGAAGCTTTCTTT; CDR3aa: CASTGTNEAFF
d_gene: TRBD1; abundance: NA; v_gene: TRBV6-1; j_gene: TRBJ1-5; CDR3nt: TGTGCCAGCAGAGGGGGCCAGTATAGCAATCAGCCCCAGCATTTT; CDR3aa: CASRGGQYSNQPQHF
d_gene: TRBD2; abundance: NA; v_gene: TRBV7-9; j_gene: TRBJ2-7; CDR3nt: TGTGCCAGCAGCCAGCCGACTAGCGGGGGCTACGAGCAGTACTTC; CDR3aa: CASSQPTSGGYEQYF
d_gene: NA; abundance: NA; v_gene: TRBV2; j_gene: TRBJ2-4; CDR3nt: TGTGCCAGCAGTGAAAAGCTATTCCTTGCCAAAAACATTCAGTACTTC; CDR3aa: CASSEKLFLAKNIQYF
d_gene: NA; abundance: NA; v_gene: TRBV29-1; j_gene: TRBJ2-5; CDR3nt: TGCAGCGTTTTAATCCGGGGACAAGAGACCCAGTACTTC; CDR3aa: CSVLIRGQETQYF
d_gene: TRBD1; abundance: once; v_gene: TRBV11-2; j_gene: TRBJ2-7; CDR3nt: TGTGCCAGCAGCTTTGGACAGGGAGAGACCTACGAGCAGTACTTC; CDR3aa: CASSFGQGETYEQYF
d_gene: TRBD2; abundance: few; v_gene: TRBV6-5; j_gene: TRBJ2-7; CDR3nt: TGTGCCAGCAGCCCAAAGGGCGGGAGTTCGTACGAGCAGTACTTC; CDR3aa: CASSPKGGSSYEQYF
d_gene: NA; abundance: NA; v_gene: TRBV6-6; j_gene: TRBJ2-1; CDR3nt: TGTGCCAGCAGTCCGGTTGGGGGGGGGCTCTACAATGAGCAGTTCTTC; CDR3aa: CASSPVGGGLYNEQFF
d_gene: TRBD2; abundance: few; v_gene: TRBV4-1; j_gene: TRBJ2-7; CDR3nt: TGCGCCAGCAGCCTCGGAAAAAACATAGCGGGAGGACTTAACTACGAGCAGTACTTC; CDR3aa: CASSLGKNIAGGLNYEQYF
d_gene: TRBD1; abundance: NA; v_gene: TRBV9; j_gene: TRBJ2-3; CDR3nt: TGTGCCAGCAGCGTCGGGACAGGGCCTGGCACAGATACGCAGTATTTT; CDR3aa: CASSVGTGPGTDTQYF
d_gene: NA; abundance: once; v_gene: TRBV6-6; j_gene: TRBJ2-3; CDR3nt: TGTGCCAGCGGAGCGATAATTACTGGCACAGATACGCAGTATTTT; CDR3aa: CASGAIITGTDTQYF
d_gene: NA; abundance: NA; v_gene: TRBV28; j_gene: TRBJ1-3; CDR3nt: TGTGCCAGCAGTTTTTTCGGGGTCGGAAACACCATATATTTT; CDR3aa: CASSFFGVGNTIYF
d_gene: NA; abundance: NA; v_gene: TRBV13; j_gene: TRBJ1-1; CDR3nt: TGTGCCAGCAGCTTTGTCGGCAGGGAGAACACTGAAGCTTTCTTT; CDR3aa: CASSFVGRENTEAFF
d_gene: NA; abundance: NA; v_gene: TRBV30; j_gene: TRBJ2-6; CDR3nt: TGTGCCTGGAGTGTGGGGGGATACTCTGGGGCCAACGTCCTGACTTTC; CDR3aa: CAWSVGGYSGANVLTF